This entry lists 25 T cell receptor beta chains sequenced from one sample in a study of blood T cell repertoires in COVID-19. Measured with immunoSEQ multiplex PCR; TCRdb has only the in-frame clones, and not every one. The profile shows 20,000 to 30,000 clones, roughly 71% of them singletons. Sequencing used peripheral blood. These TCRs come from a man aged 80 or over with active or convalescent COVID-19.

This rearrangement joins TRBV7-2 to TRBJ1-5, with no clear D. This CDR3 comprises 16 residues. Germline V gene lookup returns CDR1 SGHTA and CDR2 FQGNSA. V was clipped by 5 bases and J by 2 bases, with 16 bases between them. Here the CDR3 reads CASSLETLEGNQPQHF. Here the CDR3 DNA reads TGTGCCAGCAGCCTGGAAACCTTAGAGGGCAATCAGCCCCAGCATTTT. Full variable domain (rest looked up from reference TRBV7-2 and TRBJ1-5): GAGVSQSPSNKVTEKGKDVELRCDPISGHTALYWYRQSLGQGLEFLIYFQGNSAPDKSGLPSDRFSAERTGGSVSTLTIQRTQQEDSAVYLCASSLETLEGNQPQHFGDGTRLSIL.

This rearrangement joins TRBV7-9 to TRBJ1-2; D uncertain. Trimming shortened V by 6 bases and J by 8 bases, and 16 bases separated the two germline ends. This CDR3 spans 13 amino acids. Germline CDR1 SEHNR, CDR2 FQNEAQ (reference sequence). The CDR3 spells CASRSRAPEGYTF. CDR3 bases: TGTGCCAGCAGGTCGAGGGCCCCTGAAGGCTACACCTTC. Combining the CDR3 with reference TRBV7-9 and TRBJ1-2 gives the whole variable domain DTGVSQNPRHKITKRGQNVTFRCDPISEHNRLYWYRQTLGQGPEFLTYFQNEAQLEKSRLLSDRFSAERPKGSFSTLEIQRTEQGDSAMYLCASRSRAPEGYTFGSGTRLTVV.

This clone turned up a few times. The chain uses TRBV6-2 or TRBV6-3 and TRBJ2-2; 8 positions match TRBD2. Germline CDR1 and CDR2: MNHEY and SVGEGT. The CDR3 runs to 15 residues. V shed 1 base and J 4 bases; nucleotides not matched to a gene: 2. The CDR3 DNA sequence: TGTGCCAGCAGTTACTTGGCGGGAGGCACCGGGGAGCTGTTTTTT. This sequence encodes CASSYLAGGTGELFF.

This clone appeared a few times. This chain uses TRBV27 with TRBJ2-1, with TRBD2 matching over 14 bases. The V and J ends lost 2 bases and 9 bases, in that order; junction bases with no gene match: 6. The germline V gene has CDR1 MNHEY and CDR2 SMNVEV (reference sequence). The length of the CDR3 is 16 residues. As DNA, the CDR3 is TGTGCCAGCAGTTTAGGACTAGCGGGAGGTCGAGCTGAGCAGTTCTTC. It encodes CASSLGLAGGRAEQFF.

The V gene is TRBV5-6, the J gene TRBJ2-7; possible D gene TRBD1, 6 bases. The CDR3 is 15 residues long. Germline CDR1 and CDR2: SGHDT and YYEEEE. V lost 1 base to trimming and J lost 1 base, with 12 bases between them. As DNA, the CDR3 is TGTGCCAGCAGCTTGCGCGCGACAGGTTCCTACGAGCAGTACTTC. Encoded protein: CASSLRATGSYEQYF. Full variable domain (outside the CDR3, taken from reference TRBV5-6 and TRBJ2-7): DAGVTQSPTHLIKTRGQQVTLRCSPKSGHDTVSWYQQALGQGPQFIFQYYEEEERQRGNFPDRFSGHQFPNYSSELNVNALLLGDSALYLCASSLRATGSYEQYFGPGTRLTVT.

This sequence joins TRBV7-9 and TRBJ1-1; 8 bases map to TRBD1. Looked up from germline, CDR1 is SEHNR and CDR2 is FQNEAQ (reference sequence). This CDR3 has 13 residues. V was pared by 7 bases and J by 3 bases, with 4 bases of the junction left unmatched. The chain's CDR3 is CASKQGEHTEAFF. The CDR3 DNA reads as TGTGCCAGCAAACAGGGGGAGCACACTGAAGCTTTCTTT.

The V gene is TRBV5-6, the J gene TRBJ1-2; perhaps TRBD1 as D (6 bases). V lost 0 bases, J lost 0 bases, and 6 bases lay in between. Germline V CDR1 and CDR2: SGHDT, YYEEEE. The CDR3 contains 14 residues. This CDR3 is CASSLGQANYGYTF. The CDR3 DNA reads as TGTGCCAGCAGCTTGGGACAGGCTAACTATGGCTACACCTTC.

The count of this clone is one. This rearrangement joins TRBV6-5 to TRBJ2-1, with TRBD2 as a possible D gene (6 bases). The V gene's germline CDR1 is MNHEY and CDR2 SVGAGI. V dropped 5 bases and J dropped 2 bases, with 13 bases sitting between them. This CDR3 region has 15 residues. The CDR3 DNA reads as TGTGCCAGCAGTACACGGGACTCGGCCTACAATGAGCAGTTCTTC. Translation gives CASSTRDSAYNEQFF.

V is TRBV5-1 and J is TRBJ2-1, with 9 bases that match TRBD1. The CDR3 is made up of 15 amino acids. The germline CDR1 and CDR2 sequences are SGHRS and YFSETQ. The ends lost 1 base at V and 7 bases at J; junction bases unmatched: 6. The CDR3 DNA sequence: TGCGCCAGCAGCTTGCCGGGACAGGGTAGTAATGAGCAGTTCTTC. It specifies CASSLPGQGSNEQFF.

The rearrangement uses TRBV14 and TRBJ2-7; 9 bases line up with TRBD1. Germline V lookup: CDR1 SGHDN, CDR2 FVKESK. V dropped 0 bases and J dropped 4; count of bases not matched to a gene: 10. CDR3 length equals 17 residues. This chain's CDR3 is CASSQDKGTGSRYEQYF. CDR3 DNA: TGTGCCAGCAGCCAAGATAAAGGGACAGGGTCTAGGTACGAGCAGTACTTC.

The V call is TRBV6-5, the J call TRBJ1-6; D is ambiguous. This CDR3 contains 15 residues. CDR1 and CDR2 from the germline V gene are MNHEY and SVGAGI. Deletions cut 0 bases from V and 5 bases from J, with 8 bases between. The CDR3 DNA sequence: TGTGCCAGCAGTTACTCGATCGGGGATAATTCACCCCTCCACTTT. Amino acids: CASSYSIGDNSPLHF.

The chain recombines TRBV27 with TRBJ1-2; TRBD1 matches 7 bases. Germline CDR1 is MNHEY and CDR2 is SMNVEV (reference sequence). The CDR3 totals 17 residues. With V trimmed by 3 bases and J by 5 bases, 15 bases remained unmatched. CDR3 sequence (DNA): TGTGCCAGCAGTTTCTCCACAGGGGCTATTTCTTATTATGGCTACACCTTC. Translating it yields CASSFSTGAISYYGYTF.

Here the CDR3 DNA reads TGTGCCAGCAGCGACTATTACGCTGGCTACACCTTC. Amino acids: CASSDYYAGYTF. The rearrangement links TRBV6-5 to TRBJ1-2, with D unresolved. Trimming removed 6 bases from V and 7 bases from J, with 12 bases in between. Germline CDR1 reads MNHEY; CDR2 reads SVGAGI. This CDR3 has 12 residues.

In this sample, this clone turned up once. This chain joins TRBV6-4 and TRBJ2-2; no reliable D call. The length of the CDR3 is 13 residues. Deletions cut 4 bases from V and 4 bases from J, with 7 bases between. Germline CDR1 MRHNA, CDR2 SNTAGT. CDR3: CASSAESTGELFF. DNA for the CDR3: TGTGCCAGCAGTGCGGAGAGCACCGGGGAGCTGTTTTTT.

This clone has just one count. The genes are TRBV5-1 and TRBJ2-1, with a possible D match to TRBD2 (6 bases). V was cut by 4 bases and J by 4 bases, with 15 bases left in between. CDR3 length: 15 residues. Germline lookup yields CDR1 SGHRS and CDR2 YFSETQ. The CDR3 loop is CASSVGLSSYNEQFF. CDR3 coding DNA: TGCGCCAGCAGCGTGGGACTCTCGAGTTACAATGAGCAGTTCTTC.

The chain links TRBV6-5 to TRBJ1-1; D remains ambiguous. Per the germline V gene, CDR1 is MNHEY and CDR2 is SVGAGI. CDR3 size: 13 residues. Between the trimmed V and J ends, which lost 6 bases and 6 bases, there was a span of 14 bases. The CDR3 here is CASREGYDAEAFF. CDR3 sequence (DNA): TGTGCCAGCAGGGAGGGATATGACGCTGAAGCTTTCTTT.

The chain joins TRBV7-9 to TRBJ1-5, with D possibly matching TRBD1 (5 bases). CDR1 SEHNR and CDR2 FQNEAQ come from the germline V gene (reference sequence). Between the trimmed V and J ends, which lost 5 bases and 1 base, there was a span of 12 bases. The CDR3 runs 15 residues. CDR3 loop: CASSTGGLSNQPQHF. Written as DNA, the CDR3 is TGTGCCAGCAGCACCGGGGGGTTAAGCAATCAGCCCCAGCATTTT.

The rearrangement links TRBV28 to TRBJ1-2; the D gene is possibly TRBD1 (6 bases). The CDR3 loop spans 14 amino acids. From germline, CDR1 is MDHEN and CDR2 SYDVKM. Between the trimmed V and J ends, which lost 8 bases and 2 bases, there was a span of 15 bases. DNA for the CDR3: TGTGCCAGCGGACAAGGACAGATAAACTATGGCTACACCTTC. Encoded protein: CASGQGQINYGYTF.

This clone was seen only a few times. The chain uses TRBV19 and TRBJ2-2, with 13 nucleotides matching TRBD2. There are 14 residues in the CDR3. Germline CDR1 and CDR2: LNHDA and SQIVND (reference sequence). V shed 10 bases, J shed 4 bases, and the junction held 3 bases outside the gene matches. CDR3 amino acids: CATGTSGITGELFF. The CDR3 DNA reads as TGTGCCACGGGGACTAGCGGGATCACCGGGGAGCTGTTTTTT.

The CDR3 region has the DNA TGTGCCAGCAGCGTAGATCCAGATTCACCCCTCCACTTT. Translated, it gives CASSVDPDSPLHF. This chain links TRBV9 with TRBJ1-6; D gene ambiguous. The CDR3 covers 13 residues. Germline CDR1 is SGDLS and CDR2 is YYNGEE. Trimming shortened V by 0 bases and J by 8 bases, and 6 bases separated the two germline ends.

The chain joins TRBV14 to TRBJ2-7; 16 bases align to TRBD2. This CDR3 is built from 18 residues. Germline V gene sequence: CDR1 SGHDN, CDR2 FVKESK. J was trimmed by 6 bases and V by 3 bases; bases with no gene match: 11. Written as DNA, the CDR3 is TGTGCCAGCAGCCATGGGACTAGCGGGGGGGCCGCTAGGGGCGAGCAGTACTTC. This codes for CASSHGTSGGAARGEQYF.

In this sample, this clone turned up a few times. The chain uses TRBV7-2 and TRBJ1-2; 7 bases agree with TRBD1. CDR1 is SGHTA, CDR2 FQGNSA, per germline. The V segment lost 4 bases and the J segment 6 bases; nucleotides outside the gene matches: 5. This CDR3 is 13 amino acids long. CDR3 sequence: CASSSGGEDGYTF. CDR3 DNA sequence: TGTGCCAGCAGCTCAGGGGGAGAGGATGGCTACACCTTC.

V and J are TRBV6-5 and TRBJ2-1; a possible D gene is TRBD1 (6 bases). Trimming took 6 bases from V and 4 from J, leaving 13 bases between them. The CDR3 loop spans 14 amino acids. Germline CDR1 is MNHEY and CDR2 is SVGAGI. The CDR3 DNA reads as TGTGCCAGCAGGTCCGGGACACCATACAATGAGCAGTTCTTC. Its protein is CASRSGTPYNEQFF.

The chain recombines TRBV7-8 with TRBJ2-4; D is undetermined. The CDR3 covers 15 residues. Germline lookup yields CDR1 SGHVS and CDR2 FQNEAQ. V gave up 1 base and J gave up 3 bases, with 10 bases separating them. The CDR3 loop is CASSLGGALKNIQYF. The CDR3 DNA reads TGTGCCAGCAGCTTAGGAGGAGCTCTCAAAAACATTCAGTACTTC. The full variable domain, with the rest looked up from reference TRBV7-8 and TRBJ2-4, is GAGVSQSPRYKVAKRGQDVALRCDPISGHVSLFWYQQALGQGPEFLTYFQNEAQLDKSGLPSDRFFAERPEGSVSTLKIQRTQQEDSAVYLCASSLGGALKNIQYFGAGTRLSVL.

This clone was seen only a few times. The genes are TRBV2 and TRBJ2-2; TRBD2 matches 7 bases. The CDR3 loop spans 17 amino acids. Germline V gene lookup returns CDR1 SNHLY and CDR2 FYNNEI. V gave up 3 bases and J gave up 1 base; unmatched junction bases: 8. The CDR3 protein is CASSDDGRMQNTGELFF. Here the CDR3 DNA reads TGTGCCAGCAGTGATGACGGGAGGATGCAGAACACCGGGGAGCTGTTTTTT.